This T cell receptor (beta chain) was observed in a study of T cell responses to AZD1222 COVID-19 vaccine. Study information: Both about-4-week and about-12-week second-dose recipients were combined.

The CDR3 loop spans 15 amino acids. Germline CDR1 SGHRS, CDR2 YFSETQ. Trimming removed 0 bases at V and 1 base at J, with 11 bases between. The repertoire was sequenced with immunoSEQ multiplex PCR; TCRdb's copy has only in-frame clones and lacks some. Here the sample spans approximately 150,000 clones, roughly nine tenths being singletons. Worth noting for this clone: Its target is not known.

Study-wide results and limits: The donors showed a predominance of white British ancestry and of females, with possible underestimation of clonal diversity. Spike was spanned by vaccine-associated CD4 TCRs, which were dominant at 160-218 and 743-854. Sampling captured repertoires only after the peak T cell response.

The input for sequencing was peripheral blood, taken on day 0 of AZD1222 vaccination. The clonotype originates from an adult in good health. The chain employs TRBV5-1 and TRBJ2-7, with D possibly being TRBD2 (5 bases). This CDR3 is CASSLVAGPSYEQYF. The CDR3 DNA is TGCGCCAGCAGCTTGGTGGCGGGTCCGTCCTACGAGCAGTACTTC.